A single sample is the source of the 5 T cell receptor beta chains below, sequenced in a study of cytomegalovirus exposure and HLA in healthy donors. The PCR employed 60 Vbeta primers together with 13 Jbeta primers. Sequencing used immunoSEQ multiplex PCR; TCRdb keeps in-frame clones, though not all of them. In the table there are approximately 190,000 clones, roughly 80% of which are singletons. Material: PBMCs. The receptor set was obtained from a woman aged 50 to 60 in good health and CMV-seropositive.

The rearrangement links TRBV2 to TRBJ1-4; TRBD1 matches at 7 bases. Germline V gene sequence: CDR1 SNHLY, CDR2 FYNNEI. The V gene end was trimmed by 6 bases and the J gene end by 3 bases; junction bases not matched to a gene: 4. This CDR3 contains 14 residues. CDR3: CASRYRGSNEKLFF. CDR3 nucleotides: TGTGCCAGCAGATACAGGGGCTCTAATGAAAAACTGTTTTTT.

The chain uses TRBV18 and TRBJ2-2; 10 bases agree with TRBD2. CDR3 length equals 16 residues. CDR1 and CDR2 (germline): KGHSH, LQKENI. Losses at the gene ends were 2 bases for V and 7 bases for J; bases not matched to a gene: 7. This chain's CDR3 is CASSPASGRANGELFF. The CDR3 DNA sequence: TGTGCCAGCTCACCAGCGAGCGGGAGGGCCAACGGGGAGCTGTTTTTT.

The chain links TRBV10-3 to TRBJ2-3; D possibly corresponds to TRBD2 (5 bases). This CDR3 is 17 amino acids long. The germline V gene encodes CDR1 ENHRY and CDR2 SYGVKD. Trimming pared 3 bases from V and 0 bases from J, leaving 16 bases between. CDR3 protein: CAISERVLVVSTDTQYF. As DNA, the CDR3 is TGTGCCATCAGTGAACGGGTACTAGTTGTGAGCACAGATACGCAGTATTTT.

This clone has a handful of counts. DNA of the CDR3: TGCGCCAGCAGCCTCAGGCCAGGGGAATTTTACGAGCAGTACTTC. It yields the protein CASSLRPGEFYEQYF. The J gene is TRBJ2-7, the V gene TRBV4-3, with D possibly being TRBD1 (6 bases). The CDR3 is 15 amino acids. The V and J ends lost 4 bases and 4 bases respectively, with 17 bases between them. Looked up from germline, CDR1 is LGHNA and CDR2 is YSLEER.

The chain employs TRBV7-9 and TRBJ1-1; tentatively, D is TRBD1 (5 bases). CDR1 is SEHNR, CDR2 FQNEAQ, per germline (reference sequence). V lost 5 bases, J lost 6 bases, and 16 bases lay in between. CDR3 length: 14 amino acids. The CDR3 here is CASSPGGSLPEAFF. The CDR3 bases are TGTGCCAGCAGCCCCGGGGGGTCGTTGCCTGAAGCTTTCTTT.